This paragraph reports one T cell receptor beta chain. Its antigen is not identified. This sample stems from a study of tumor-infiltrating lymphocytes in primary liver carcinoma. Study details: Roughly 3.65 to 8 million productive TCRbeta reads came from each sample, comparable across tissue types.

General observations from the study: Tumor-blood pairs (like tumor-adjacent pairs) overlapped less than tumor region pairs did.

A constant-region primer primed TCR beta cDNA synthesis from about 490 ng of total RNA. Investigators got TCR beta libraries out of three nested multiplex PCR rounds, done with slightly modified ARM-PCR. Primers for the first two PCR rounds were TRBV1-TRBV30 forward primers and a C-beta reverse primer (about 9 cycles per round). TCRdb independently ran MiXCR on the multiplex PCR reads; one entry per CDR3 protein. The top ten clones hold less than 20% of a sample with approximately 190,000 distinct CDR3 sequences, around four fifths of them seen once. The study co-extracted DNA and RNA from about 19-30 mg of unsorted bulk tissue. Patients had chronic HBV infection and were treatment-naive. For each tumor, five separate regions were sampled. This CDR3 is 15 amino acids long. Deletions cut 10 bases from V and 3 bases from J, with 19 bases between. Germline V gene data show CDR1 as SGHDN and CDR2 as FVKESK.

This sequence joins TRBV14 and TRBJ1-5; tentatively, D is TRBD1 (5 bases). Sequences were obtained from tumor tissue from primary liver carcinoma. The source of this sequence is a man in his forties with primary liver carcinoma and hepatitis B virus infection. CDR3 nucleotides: TGTGCCAAGAGCCAAATTGGGACCCTCAATCAGCCCCAGCATTTT. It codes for CAKSQIGTLNQPQHF. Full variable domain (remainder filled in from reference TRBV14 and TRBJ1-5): EAGVTQFPSHSVIEKGQTVTLRCDPISGHDNLYWYRRVMGKEIKFLLHFVKESKQDESGMPNNRFLAERTGGTYSTLKVQPAELEDSGVYFCAKSQIGTLNQPQHFGDGTRLSIL.